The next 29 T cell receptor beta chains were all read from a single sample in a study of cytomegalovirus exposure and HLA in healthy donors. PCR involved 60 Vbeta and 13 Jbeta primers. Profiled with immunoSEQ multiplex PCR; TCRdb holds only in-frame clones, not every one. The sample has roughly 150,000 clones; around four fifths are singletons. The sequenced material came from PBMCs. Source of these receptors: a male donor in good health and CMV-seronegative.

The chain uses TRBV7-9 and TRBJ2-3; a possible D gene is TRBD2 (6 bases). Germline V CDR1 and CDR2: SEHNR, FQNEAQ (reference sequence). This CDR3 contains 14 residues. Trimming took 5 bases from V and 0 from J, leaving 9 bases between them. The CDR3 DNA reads TGTGCCAGCAGCCGGGACTCTAGCACAGATACGCAGTATTTT. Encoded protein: CASSRDSSTDTQYF.

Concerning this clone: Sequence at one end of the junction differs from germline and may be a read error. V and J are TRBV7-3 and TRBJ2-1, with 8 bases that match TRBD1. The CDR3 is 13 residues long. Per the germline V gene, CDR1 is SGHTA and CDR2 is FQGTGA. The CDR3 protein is CSSSTGQGNEQFF. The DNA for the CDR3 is TGTTCCAGCAGCACCGGACAGGGCAATGAGCAGTTCTTC.

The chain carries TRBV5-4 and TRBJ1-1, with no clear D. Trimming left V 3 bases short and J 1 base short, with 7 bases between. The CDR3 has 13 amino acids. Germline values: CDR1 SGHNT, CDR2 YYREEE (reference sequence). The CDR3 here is CASSWSSNTEAFF. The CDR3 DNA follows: TGTGCCAGCAGCTGGAGTTCGAACACTGAAGCTTTCTTT.

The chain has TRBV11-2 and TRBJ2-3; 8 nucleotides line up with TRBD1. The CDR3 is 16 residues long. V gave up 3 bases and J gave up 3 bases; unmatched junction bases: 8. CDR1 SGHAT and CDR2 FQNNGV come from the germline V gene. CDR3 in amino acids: CASSFYQGATTDTQYF. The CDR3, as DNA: TGTGCCAGCAGCTTTTACCAGGGGGCGACGACAGATACGCAGTATTTT.

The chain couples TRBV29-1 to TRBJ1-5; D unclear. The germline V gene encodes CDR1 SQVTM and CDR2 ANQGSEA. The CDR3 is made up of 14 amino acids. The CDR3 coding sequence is TGCAGGGATTGGTCGAGGGTTGTTGATAGGACCCAGCATTTT. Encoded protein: CRDWSRVVDRTQHF.

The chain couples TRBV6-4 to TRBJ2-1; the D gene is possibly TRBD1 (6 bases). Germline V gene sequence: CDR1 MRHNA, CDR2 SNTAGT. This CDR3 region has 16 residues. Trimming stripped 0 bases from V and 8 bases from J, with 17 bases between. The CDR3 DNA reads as TGTGCCAGCAGTGACTCCTTTGGTCAGGGGAATGATGAGCAGTTCTTC. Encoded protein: CASSDSFGQGNDEQFF.

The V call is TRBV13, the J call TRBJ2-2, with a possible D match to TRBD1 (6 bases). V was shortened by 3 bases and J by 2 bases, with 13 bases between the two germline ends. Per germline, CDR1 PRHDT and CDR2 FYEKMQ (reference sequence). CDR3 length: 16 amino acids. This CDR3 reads CASSLSRTANTGELFF. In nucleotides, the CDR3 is TGTGCCAGCAGCTTGAGTCGGACAGCCAACACCGGGGAGCTGTTTTTT.

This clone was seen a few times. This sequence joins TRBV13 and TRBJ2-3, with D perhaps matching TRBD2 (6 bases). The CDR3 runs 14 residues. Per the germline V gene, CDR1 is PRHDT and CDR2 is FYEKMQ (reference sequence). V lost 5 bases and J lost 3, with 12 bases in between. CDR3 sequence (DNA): TGTGCCAGCAGCCTGAGGGGAGGAACAGATACGCAGTATTTT. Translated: CASSLRGGTDTQYF.

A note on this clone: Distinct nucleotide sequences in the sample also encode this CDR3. CDR3 coding DNA: TGTGCCAGCAGCTCAAGACAGGGGGGGCTTTGGGATACGCAGTATTTT. Its protein product is CASSSRQGGLWDTQYF. The chain recombines TRBV5-6 with TRBJ2-3; TRBD1 matches 9 bases. The CDR3 runs to 16 residues. V dropped 3 bases and J dropped 6; count of bases not matched to a gene: 11. Germline CDR1 is SGHDT and CDR2 is YYEEEE.

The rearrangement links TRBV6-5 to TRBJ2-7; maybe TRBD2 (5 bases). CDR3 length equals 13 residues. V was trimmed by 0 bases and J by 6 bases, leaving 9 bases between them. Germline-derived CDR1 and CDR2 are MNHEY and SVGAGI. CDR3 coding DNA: TGTGCCAGCAGTTACTCATGGAGGAGCGAGCAGTACTTC. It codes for CASSYSWRSEQYF.

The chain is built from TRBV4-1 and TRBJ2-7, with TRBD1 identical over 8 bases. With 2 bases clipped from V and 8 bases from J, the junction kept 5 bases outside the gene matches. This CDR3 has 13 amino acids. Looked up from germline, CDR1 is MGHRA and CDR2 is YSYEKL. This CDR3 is CASSQQGQGQQYF. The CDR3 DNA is TGCGCCAGCAGCCAACAAGGACAGGGCCAGCAGTACTTC.

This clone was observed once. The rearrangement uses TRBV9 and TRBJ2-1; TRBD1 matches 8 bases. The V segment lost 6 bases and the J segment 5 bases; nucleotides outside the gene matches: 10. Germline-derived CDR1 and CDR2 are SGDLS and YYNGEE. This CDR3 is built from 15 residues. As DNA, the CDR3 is TGTGCCAGCAACCCCTACGACAGGGGTGACAATGAGCAGTTCTTC. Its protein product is CASNPYDRGDNEQFF.

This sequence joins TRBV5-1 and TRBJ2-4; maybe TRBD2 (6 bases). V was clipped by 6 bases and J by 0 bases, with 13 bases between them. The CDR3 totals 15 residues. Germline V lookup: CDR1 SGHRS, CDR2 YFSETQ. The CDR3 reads CASTVGSGAKNIQYF. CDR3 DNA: TGCGCCAGCACTGTCGGTAGCGGAGCCAAAAACATTCAGTACTTC.

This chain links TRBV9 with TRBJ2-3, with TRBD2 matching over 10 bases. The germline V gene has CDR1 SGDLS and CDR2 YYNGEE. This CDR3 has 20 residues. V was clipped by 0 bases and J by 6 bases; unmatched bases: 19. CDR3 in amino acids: CASSVGNGLAENREVDTQYF. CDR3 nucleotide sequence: TGTGCCAGCAGCGTAGGAAACGGACTAGCGGAAAACCGCGAGGTCGATACGCAGTATTTT. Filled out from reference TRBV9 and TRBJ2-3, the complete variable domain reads DSGVTQTPKHLITATGQRVTLRCSPRSGDLSVYWYQQSLDQGLQFLIQYYNGEERAKGNILERFSAQQFPDLHSELNLSSLELGDSALYFCASSVGNGLAENREVDTQYFGPGTRLTVL.

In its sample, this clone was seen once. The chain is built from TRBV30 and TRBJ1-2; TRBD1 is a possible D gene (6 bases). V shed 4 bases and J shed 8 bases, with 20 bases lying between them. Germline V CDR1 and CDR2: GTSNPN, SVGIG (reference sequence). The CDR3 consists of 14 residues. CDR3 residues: CAWTRGANYVGYTF. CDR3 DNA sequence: TGTGCCTGGACACGGGGGGCGAATTATGTCGGCTACACCTTC.

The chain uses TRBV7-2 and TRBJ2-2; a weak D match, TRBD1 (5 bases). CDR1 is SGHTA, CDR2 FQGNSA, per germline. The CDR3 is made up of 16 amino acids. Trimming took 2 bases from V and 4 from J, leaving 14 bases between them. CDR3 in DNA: TGTGCCAGCAGCTTATTTGCCAGGGTCGGCACCGGGGAGCTGTTTTTT. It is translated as CASSLFARVGTGELFF.

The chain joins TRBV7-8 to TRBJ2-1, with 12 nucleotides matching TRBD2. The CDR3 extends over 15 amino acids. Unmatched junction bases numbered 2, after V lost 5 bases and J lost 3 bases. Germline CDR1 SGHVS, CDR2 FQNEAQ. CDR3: CASSPSGRVYNEQFF. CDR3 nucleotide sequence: TGTGCCAGCAGCCCTAGCGGGAGGGTCTACAATGAGCAGTTCTTC. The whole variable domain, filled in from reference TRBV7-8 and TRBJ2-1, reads GAGVSQSPRYKVAKRGQDVALRCDPISGHVSLFWYQQALGQGPEFLTYFQNEAQLDKSGLPSDRFFAERPEGSVSTLKIQRTQQEDSAVYLCASSPSGRVYNEQFFGPGTRLTVL.

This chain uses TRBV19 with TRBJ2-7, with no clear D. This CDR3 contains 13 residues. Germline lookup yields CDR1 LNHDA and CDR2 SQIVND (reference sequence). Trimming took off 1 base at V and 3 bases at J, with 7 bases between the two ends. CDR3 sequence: CASSIVKNYEQYF. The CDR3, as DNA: TGTGCCAGTAGTATAGTTAAAAACTACGAGCAGTACTTC.

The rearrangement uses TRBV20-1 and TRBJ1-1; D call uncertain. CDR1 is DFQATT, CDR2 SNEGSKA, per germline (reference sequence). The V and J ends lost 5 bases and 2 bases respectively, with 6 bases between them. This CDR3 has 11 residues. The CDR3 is CSAPLNTEAFF. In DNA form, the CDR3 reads TGCAGTGCTCCCCTTAACACTGAAGCTTTCTTT.

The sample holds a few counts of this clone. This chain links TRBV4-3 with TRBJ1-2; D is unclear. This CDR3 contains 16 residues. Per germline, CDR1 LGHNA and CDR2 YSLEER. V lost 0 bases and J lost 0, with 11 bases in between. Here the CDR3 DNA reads TGCGCCAGCAGCCAAGAAACAGCTCCCTCTAACTATGGCTACACCTTC. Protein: CASSQETAPSNYGYTF.

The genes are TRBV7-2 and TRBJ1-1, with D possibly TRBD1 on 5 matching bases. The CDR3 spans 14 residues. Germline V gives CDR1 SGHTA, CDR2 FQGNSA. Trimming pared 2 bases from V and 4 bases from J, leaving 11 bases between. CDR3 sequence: CASSLQPRGTEAFF. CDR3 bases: TGTGCCAGCAGCTTACAGCCTAGGGGCACTGAAGCTTTCTTT.

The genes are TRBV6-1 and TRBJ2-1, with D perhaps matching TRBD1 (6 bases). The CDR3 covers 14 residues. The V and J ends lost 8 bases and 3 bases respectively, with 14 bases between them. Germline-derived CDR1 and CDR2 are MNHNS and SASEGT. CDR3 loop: CASFPTGFYNEQFF. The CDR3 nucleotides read TGTGCCAGCTTTCCTACAGGGTTCTACAATGAGCAGTTCTTC.

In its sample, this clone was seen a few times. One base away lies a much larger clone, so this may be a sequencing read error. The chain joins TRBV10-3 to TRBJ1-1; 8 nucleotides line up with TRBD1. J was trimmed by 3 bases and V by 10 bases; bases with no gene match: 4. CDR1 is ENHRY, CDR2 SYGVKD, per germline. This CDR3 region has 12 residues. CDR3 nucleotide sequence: TGTGCCAGCAAGACAGGGGACACTGAAGCTTTCTTT. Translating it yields CASKTGDTEAFF.

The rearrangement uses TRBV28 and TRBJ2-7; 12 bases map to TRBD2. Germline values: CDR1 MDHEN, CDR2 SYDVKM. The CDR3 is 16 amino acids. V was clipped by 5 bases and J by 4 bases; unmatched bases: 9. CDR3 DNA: TGTGCCAGCAGTACAGAAGGACTAGCGGGAAGGTACGAGCAGTACTTC. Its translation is CASSTEGLAGRYEQYF.

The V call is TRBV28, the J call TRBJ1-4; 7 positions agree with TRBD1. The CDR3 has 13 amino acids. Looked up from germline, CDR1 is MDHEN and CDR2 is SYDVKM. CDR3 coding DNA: TGTGCAACGCAGGGGGGCCAGTATGAAAAACTGTTTTTT. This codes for CATQGGQYEKLFF.

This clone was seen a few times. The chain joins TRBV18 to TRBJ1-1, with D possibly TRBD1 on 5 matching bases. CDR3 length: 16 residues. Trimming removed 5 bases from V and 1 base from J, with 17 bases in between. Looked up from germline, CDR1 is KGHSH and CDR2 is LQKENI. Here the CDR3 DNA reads TGTGCCAGCTCATACTACGTAACAGGCCAGAACACTGAAGCTTTCTTT. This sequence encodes CASSYYVTGQNTEAFF.

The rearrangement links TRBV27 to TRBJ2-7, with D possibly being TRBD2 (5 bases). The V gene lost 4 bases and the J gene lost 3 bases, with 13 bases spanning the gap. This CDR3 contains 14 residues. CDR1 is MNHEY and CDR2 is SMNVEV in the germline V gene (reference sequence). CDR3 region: CASSYSRDGYEQYF. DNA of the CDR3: TGTGCCAGCAGTTACTCACGGGATGGCTACGAGCAGTACTTC.

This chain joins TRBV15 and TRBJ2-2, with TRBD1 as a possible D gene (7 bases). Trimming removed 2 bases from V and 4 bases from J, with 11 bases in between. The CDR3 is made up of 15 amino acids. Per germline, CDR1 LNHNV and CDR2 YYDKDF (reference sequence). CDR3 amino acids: CATSRQGGGTGELFF. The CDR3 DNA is TGTGCCACCAGCAGACAGGGGGGAGGCACCGGGGAGCTGTTTTTT.

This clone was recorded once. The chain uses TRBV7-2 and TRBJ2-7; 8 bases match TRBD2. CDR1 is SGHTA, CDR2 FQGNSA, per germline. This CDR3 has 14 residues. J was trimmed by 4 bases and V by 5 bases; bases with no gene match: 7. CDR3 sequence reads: CASSAGTSIYEQYF. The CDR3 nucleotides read TGTGCCAGCAGCGCAGGGACTAGTATATACGAGCAGTACTTC.